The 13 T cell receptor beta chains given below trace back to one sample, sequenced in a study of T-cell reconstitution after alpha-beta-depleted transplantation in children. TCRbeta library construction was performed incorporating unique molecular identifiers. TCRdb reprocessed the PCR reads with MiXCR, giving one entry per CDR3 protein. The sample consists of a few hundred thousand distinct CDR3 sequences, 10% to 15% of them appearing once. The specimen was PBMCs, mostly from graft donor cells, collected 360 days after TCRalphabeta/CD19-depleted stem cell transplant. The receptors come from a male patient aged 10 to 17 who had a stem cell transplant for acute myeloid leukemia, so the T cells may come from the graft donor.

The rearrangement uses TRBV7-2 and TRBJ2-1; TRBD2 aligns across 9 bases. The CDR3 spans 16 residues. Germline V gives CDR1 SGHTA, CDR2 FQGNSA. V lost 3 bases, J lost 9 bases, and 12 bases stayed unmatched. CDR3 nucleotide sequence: TGTGCCAGCAGCTTTGGGGCTAGCGGGACCGGGGGTGAGCAGTTCTTC. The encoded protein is CASSFGASGTGGEQFF.

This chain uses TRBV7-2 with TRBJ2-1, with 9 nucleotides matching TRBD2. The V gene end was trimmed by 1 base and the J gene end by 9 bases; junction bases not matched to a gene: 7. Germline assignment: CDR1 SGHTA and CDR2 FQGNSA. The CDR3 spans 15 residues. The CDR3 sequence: CASSLEGGRGTEQFF. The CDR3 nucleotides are TGTGCCAGCAGCTTAGAGGGCGGGAGGGGGACTGAGCAGTTCTTC.

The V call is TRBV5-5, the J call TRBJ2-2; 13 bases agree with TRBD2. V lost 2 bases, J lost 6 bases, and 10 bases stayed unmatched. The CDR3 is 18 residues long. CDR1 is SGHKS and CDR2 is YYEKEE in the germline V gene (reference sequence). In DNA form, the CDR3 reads TGTGCCAGCAGCTTCCGGACTAGCGGGAGTACGGGGGCCGGGGAGCTGTTTTTT. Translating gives CASSFRTSGSTGAGELFF.

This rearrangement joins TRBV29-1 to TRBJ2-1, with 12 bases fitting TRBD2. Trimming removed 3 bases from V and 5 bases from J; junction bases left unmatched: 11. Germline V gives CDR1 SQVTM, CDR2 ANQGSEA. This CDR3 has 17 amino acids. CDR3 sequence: CSVDGLAGGLGHNEQFF. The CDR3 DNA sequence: TGCAGCGTTGACGGGCTAGCGGGAGGGTTGGGTCACAATGAGCAGTTCTTC.

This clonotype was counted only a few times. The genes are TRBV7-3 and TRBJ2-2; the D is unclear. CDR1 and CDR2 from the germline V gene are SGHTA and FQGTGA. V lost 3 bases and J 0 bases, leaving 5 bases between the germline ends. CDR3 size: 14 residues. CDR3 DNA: TGTGCCAGCAGCTTCGCACCGAACACCGGGGAGCTGTTTTTT. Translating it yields CASSFAPNTGELFF.

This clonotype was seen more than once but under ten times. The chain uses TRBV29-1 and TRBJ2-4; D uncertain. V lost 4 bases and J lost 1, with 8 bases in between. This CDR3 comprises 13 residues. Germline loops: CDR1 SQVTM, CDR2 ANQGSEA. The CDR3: CSVGLGAKNIQYF. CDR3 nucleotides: TGCAGCGTTGGACTGGGTGCCAAAAACATTCAGTACTTC.

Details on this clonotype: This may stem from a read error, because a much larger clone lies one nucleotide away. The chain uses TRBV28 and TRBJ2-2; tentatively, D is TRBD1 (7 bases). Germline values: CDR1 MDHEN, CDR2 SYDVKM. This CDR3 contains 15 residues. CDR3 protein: CASSMDRTNTGEVFF. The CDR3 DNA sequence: TGTGCCAGCAGCATGGACAGGACGAACACCGGGGAGGTGTTTTTT.

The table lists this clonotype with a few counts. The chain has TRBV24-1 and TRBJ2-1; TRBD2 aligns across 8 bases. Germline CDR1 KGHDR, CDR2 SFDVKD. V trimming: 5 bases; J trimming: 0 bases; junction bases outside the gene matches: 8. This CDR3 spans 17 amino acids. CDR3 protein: CATSVTSGLSSYNEQFF. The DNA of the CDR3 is TGTGCCACCAGTGTTACTAGCGGTCTGAGCTCCTACAATGAGCAGTTCTTC.

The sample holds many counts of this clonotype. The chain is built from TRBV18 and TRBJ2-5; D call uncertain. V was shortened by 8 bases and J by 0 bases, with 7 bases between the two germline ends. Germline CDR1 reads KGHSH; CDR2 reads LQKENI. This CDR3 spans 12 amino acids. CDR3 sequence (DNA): TGTGCCAGCAGTCGGTACCAAGAGACCCAGTACTTC. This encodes CASSRYQETQYF.

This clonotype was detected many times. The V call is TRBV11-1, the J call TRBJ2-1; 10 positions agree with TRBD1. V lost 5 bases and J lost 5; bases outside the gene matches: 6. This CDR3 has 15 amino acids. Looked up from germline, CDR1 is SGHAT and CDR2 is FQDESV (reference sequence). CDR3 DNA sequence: TGTGCCAGCAGCGCGGGGACAGGGGTTAACAATGAGCAGTTCTTC. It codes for CASSAGTGVNNEQFF.

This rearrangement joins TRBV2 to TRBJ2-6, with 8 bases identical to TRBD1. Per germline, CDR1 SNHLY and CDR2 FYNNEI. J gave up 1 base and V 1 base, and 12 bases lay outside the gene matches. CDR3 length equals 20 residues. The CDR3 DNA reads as TGTGCCAGCAGTGAAGACGCCAGGGGGCTCGCTGATTCTGGGGCCAACGTCCTGACTTTC. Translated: CASSEDARGLADSGANVLTF.

The CDR3 spells CSAPFRGNDYNSPLHF. The CDR3, as DNA: TGCAGTGCTCCTTTCCGGGGGAACGATTATAATTCACCCCTCCACTTT. V is TRBV20-1 and J is TRBJ1-6, with a tentative D call TRBD1 (5 bases). V lost 5 bases to trimming and J lost 4 bases, with 18 bases between them. The CDR3 has 16 residues. Germline CDR1 DFQATT, CDR2 SNEGSKA (reference sequence).

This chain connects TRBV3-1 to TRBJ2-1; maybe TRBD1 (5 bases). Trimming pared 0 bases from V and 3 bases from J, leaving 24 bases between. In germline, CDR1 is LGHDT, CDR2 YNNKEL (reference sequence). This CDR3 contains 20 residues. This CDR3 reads CASSQDRSPDSPFYYNEQFF. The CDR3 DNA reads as TGTGCCAGCAGCCAAGACCGTTCCCCCGACAGTCCTTTTTACTACAATGAGCAGTTCTTC.